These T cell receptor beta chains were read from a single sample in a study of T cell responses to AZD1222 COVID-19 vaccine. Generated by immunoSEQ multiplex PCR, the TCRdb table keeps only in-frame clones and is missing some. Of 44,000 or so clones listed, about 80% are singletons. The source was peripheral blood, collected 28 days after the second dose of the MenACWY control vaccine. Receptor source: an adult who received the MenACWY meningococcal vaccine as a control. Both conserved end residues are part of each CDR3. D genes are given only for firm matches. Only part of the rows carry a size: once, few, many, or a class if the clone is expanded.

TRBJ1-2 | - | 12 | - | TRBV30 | CAWSTDLYGYTF | TGTGCCTGGAGTACCGATCTCTATGGCTACACCTTC
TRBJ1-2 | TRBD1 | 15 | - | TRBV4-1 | CASSQTRDSYYGYTF | TGCGCCAGCAGCCAAACGAGGGACAGTTACTATGGCTACACCTTC
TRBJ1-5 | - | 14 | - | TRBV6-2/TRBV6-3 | CASSYGGTRGPQHF | TGTGCCAGCAGTTACGGCGGTACGAGGGGGCCCCAGCATTTT
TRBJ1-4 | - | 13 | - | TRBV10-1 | CASSVAGTEKLFF | TGCGCCAGCAGTGTGGCCGGGACTGAAAAACTGTTTTTT
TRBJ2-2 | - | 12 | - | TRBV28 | CASSSQTGELFF | TGTGCCAGCAGTTCGCAGACCGGGGAGCTGTTTTTT
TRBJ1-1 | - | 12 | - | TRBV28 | CASRQGYTEAFF | TGTGCCAGCAGACAGGGATACACTGAAGCTTTCTTT
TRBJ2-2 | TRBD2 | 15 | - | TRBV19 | CASSPTSGGLGELFF | TGTGCCAGTAGTCCTACTAGCGGGGGTTTAGGGGAGCTGTTTTTT
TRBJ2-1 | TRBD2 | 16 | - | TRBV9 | CASSAQGLAGNNEQFF | TGTGCCAGCAGCGCCCAGGGACTAGCGGGAAACAATGAGCAGTTCTTC
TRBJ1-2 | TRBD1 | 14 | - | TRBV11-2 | CASSPRQGTEGYTF | TGTGCCAGCAGCCCCCGACAGGGGACGGAAGGCTACACCTTC
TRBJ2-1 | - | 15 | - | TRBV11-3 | CASSLGGDSYNEQFF | TGTGCCAGCAGCTTAGGCGGTGACTCCTACAATGAGCAGTTCTTC
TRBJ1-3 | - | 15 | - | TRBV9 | CASSDPDRSGNTIYF | TGTGCCAGCAGCGACCCGGACAGAAGTGGAAACACCATATATTTT
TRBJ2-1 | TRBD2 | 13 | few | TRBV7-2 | CASGTSGRNEQFF | TGTGCCAGCGGGACTAGCGGGAGGAATGAGCAGTTCTTC
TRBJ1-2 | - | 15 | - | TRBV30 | CAWTKPGVSNYGYTF | TGTGCCTGGACCAAACCTGGGGTGAGCAACTATGGCTACACCTTC
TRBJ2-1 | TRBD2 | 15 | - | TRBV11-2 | CASTLLAGIYNEQFF | TGTGCCAGCACGCTACTAGCGGGAATATACAATGAGCAGTTCTTC
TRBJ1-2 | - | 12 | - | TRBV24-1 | CATSATDYGYTF | TGTGCCACCAGTGCCACAGATTATGGCTACACCTTC
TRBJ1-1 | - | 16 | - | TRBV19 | CASSSGLLDGNTEAFF | TGTGCCAGTAGTTCGGGACTTTTGGACGGGAACACTGAAGCTTTCTTT
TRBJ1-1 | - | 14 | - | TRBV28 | CASRWPGGYTEAFF | TGTGCCAGCAGGTGGCCGGGGGGGTACACTGAAGCTTTCTTT
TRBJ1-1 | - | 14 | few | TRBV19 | CASSINIMNTEAFF | TGTGCCAGTAGTATAAACATCATGAACACTGAAGCTTTCTTT
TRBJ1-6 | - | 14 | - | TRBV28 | CASQRGGRDSPLHF | TGTGCCAGCCAAAGGGGGGGCAGGGACTCACCCCTCCACTTT
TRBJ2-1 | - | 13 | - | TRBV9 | CASSVGAASPQFF | TGTGCCAGCAGCGTAGGGGCTGCATCCCCGCAGTTCTTC
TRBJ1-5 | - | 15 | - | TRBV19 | CASSSIPGSNQPQHF | TGTGCCAGTAGTAGCATACCAGGCAGCAATCAGCCCCAGCATTTT
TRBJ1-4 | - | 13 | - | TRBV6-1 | CASSDGPNGELFF | TGTGCCAGCAGTGACGGCCCCAATGGGGAACTGTTTTTT
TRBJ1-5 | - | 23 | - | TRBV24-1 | CATVSALRSGQELPPYSNQPQHF | TGTGCCACCGTCAGTGCCCTTCGCTCGGGACAAGAACTCCCCCCTTATAGCAATCAGCCCCAGCATTTT
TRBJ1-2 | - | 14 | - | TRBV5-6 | CASSLAQGLSGYTF | TGTGCCAGCAGCTTGGCCCAGGGTTTAAGTGGCTACACCTTC
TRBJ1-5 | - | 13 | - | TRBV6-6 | CASWGASNQPQHF | TGTGCCAGCTGGGGGGCGAGCAATCAGCCCCAGCATTTT
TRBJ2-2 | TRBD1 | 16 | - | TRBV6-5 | CASSSRQGAWTGELFF | TGTGCCAGCAGTTCCAGACAGGGGGCGTGGACCGGGGAGCTGTTTTTT
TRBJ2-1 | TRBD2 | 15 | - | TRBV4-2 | CASSPQAGGRNEQFF | TGTGCCAGCAGCCCACAAGCGGGAGGTCGCAATGAGCAGTTCTTC
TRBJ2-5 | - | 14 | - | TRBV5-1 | CASSTGRLQETQYF | TGCGCCAGCAGCACCGGACGGCTACAAGAGACCCAGTACTTC
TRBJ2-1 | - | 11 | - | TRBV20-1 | CSARDGSEQFF | TGCAGTGCTAGAGATGGGAGCGAGCAGTTCTTC
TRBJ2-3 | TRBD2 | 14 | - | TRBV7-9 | CASSPSGREDTQYF | TGTGCCAGCAGCCCTAGCGGGCGGGAAGATACGCAGTATTTT
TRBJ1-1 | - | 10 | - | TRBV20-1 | CSAIRSEAFF | TGCAGTGCTATACGGAGTGAAGCTTTCTTT
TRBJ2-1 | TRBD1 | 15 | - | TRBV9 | CASSGPGTGMAEQFF | TGTGCCAGCAGCGGTCCCGGGACAGGTATGGCTGAGCAGTTCTTC
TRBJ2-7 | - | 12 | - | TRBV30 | CAWSEGPGGQYF | TGTGCCTGGAGTGAGGGGCCAGGCGGGCAGTACTTC
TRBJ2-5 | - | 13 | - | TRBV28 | CASSPRSQETQYF | TGTGCCAGCAGCCCACGCAGCCAAGAGACCCAGTACTTC
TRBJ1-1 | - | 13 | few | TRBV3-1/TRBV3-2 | CASSQNMNTEAFF | TGTGCCAGCAGCCAAAACATGAACACTGAAGCTTTCTTT
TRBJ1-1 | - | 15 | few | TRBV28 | CASSSSGRGFAEAFF | TGTGCCAGCAGCTCCTCCGGACGGGGATTCGCTGAAGCTTTCTTT
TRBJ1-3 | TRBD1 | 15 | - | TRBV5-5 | CASSRTGGEGNTIYF | TGTGCCAGCAGCAGGACAGGGGGCGAGGGAAACACCATATATTTT